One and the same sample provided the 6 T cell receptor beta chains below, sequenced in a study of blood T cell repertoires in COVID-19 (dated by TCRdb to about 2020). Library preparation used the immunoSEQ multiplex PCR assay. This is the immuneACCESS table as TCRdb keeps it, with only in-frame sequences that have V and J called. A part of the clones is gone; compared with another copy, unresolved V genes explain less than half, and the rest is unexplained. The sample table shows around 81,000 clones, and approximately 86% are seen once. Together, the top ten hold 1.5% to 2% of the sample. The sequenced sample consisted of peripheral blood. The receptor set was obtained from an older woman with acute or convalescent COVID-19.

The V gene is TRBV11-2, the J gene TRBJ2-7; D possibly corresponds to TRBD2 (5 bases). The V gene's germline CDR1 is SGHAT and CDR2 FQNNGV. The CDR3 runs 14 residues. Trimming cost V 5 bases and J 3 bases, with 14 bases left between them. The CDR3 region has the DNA TGTGCCAGCAGCACCCCCCGAGGGAACTACGAGCAGTACTTC. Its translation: CASSTPRGNYEQYF.

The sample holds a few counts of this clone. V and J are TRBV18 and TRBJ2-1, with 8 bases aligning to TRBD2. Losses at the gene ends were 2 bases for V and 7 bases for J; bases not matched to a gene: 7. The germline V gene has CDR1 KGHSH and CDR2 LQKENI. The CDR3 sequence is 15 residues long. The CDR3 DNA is TGTGCCAGCTCACCATCAGCGGGAGTGGATAATGAGCAGTTCTTC. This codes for CASSPSAGVDNEQFF.

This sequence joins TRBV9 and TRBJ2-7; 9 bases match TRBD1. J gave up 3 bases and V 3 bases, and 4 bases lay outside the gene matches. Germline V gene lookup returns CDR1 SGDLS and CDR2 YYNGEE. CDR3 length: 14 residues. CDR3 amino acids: CASSAMGQGYEQYF. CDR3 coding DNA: TGTGCCAGCAGCGCGATGGGACAGGGCTACGAGCAGTACTTC.

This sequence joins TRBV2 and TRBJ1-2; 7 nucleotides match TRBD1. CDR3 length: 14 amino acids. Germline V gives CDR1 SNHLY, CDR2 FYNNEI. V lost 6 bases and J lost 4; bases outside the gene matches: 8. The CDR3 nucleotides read TGTGCCAGCAGACCCACAGGGGTTAGCTATGGCTACACCTTC. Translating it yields CASRPTGVSYGYTF.

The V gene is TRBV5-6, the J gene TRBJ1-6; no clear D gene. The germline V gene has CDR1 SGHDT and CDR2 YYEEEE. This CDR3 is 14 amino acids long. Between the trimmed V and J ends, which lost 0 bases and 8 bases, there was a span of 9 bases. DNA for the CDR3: TGTGCCAGCAGCTTGGACCGTCGAGATTCACCCCTCCACTTT. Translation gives CASSLDRRDSPLHF.

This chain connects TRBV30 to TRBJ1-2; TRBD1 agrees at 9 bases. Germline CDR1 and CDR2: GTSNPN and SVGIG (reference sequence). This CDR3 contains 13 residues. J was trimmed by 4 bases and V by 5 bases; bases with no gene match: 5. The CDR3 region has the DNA TGTGCCTGGGGGGGACAGGGCGGCTATGGCTACACCTTC. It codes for CAWGGQGGYGYTF.